This section outlines one T cell receptor beta chain sequence together with its context. These data come from a study of blood T cell repertoires in COVID-19. Overall study: COVID-19 samples from acute and convalescent phases originated in the United States, Italy and Spain. T cells, B-cell-depleted T cells, or PBMCs supplied cDNA or gDNA.

Methods used by the authors: Estimated nucleated cell counts came from reference gene primer amplification. TCRdb keeps only in-frame clones here, not all; method: immunoSEQ multiplex PCR. The D gene and trimming were derived from the DNA, and the V and J assignments and clone size from that table. The table records 120,000 to 150,000 clones, 70% to 90% of them present only once. Germline CDR1 and CDR2: MNHEY and SVGEGT. This CDR3 is 17 amino acids long. The junction had 7 bases not matched to a gene; V was cut back by 1 base and J by 0 bases. The chain couples TRBV6-2 or TRBV6-3 to TRBJ1-1; 8 bases agree with TRBD1. The sequencing input was peripheral blood. The TCR sequence derives from a woman between 55 and 75 years old with COVID-19, enrolled during active disease. The CDR3 loop reads CASSYFGQGGLNTEAFF. The CDR3 coding sequence is TGTGCCAGCAGTTACTTCGGACAGGGCGGCTTGAACACTGAAGCTTTCTTT.